This TCR beta chain derives from a study of blood T cell repertoires in COVID-19. Study at large: Researchers got acute and convalescent COVID-19 samples from the United States, Italy and Spain.

The table came from immunoSEQ multiplex PCR; TCRdb's copy has only in-frame clones and leaves some out. This table holds nearly 15,000 clones, about 89% found once. This CDR3 region has 16 residues. In germline, CDR1 is SGHNT, CDR2 YYREEE (reference sequence). Trimming at V came to 7 bases and at J to 0 bases, leaving 10 bases not matched to a gene. This TCR was sampled from a human donor in a cohort sampled during active COVID-19. Material: peripheral blood. The chain employs TRBV5-4 and TRBJ2-5; 9 bases map to TRBD1. The CDR3 protein is CASGGGQGRNQETQYF. CDR3 sequence (DNA): TGTGCCAGCGGGGGGGGACAGGGAAGGAACCAAGAGACCCAGTACTTC.